A single sample gave rise to the 24 T cell receptor beta chains below, sequenced in a study of shared clonotypes between healthy human individuals. Generated by immunoSEQ multiplex PCR, the TCRdb table keeps only in-frame clones and is missing some. The repertoire holds approximately 2,000,000 clones, about nine tenths seen once, with around 0.4% in the top ten. The sample taken for sequencing was naive CD4+ T cells from PBMCs. Subset indicated: CD45RA+ positively selected. The source of these receptors is a man younger than 35 in good health. Some clones in this sample may be carry-over from other donors' samples.

The J gene is TRBJ2-2, the V gene TRBV7-2; 12 nucleotides agree with TRBD1. Germline CDR1 and CDR2: SGHTA and FQGNSA. V shed 5 bases, J shed 6 bases, and the junction held 4 bases outside the gene matches. The CDR3 totals 15 residues. CDR3 amino acids: CASSPGTGGAGELFF. For the CDR3, the DNA is TGTGCCAGCAGCCCCGGGACAGGGGGCGCCGGGGAGCTGTTTTTT.

The chain combines TRBV6-1 with TRBJ1-1; 8 bases match TRBD1. This CDR3 is built from 12 residues. CDR1 and CDR2 (germline): MNHNS, SASEGT. With V trimmed by 8 bases and J by 4 bases, 3 bases remained unmatched. CDR3 sequence reads: CASGRGPTEAFF. DNA for the CDR3: TGTGCCAGCGGCAGGGGGCCCACTGAAGCTTTCTTT.

The chain combines TRBV19 with TRBJ1-5; unclear D gene. The CDR3 is 15 amino acids. Between the trimmed V and J ends, which lost 6 bases and 4 bases, there was a span of 16 bases. Germline V CDR1 and CDR2: LNHDA, SQIVND (reference sequence). Here the CDR3 reads CASSTPGRVNQPQHF. CDR3 DNA: TGTGCCAGTAGCACCCCTGGACGGGTAAATCAGCCCCAGCATTTT.

The chain uses TRBV5-1 and TRBJ1-2; 9 nucleotides match TRBD1. V trimming: 4 bases; J trimming: 1 base; junction bases outside the gene matches: 5. CDR1 is SGHRS, CDR2 YFSETQ, per germline. The CDR3 is 15 residues long. The CDR3 is CASSPGQGFNYGYTF. The CDR3 DNA sequence: TGCGCCAGCAGCCCGGGACAGGGTTTTAACTATGGCTACACCTTC.

V and J are TRBV2 and TRBJ2-7; TRBD2 matches 10 bases. V was pared by 5 bases and J by 0 bases, with 16 bases of the junction left unmatched. This CDR3 is built from 19 residues. Germline loops: CDR1 SNHLY, CDR2 FYNNEI. CDR3 bases: TGTGCCAGCAGTCTGACAGGGGATTTCACTAGCGGGGACTCCTACGAGCAGTACTTC. It translates to CASSLTGDFTSGDSYEQYF.

This chain links TRBV7-8 with TRBJ2-7; 12 bases align to TRBD2. The ends lost 1 base at V and 5 bases at J; junction bases unmatched: 12. Per germline, CDR1 SGHVS and CDR2 FQNEAQ. The CDR3 spans 18 residues. CDR3: CASSLGARASGRANEQYF. For the CDR3, the DNA is TGTGCCAGCAGCTTAGGCGCGAGAGCTAGCGGGAGGGCCAACGAGCAGTACTTC.

V and J are TRBV7-9 and TRBJ2-7; 7 bases fit TRBD2. V trimming: 6 bases; J trimming: 6 bases; junction bases outside the gene matches: 8. The V gene's germline CDR1 is SEHNR and CDR2 FQNEAQ (reference sequence). The CDR3 runs 13 residues. CDR3 coding DNA: TGTGCCAGCAGTTCATCGGGCGGGGGCGAGCAGTACTTC. Translated, it gives CASSSSGGGEQYF.

The chain employs TRBV9 and TRBJ2-7; 12 nucleotides agree with TRBD2. The CDR3 sequence is 14 residues long. Germline V gene sequence: CDR1 SGDLS, CDR2 YYNGEE. Losses at the gene ends were 3 bases for V and 4 bases for J; bases not matched to a gene: 2. CDR3 region: CASSDTSGRYEQYF. The CDR3 DNA follows: TGTGCCAGCAGCGATACTAGCGGGAGGTACGAGCAGTACTTC.

This clone appeared once. The chain employs TRBV28 and TRBJ1-3; TRBD1 aligns across 10 bases. V shed 10 bases and J 6 bases; nucleotides not matched to a gene: 9. Germline CDR1 MDHEN, CDR2 SYDVKM. CDR3 length: 14 amino acids. In DNA form, the CDR3 reads TGTGCCATAAAGACAGGGGGCGCGAAAAACACCATATATTTT. As protein: CAIKTGGAKNTIYF.

The chain combines TRBV11-1 with TRBJ1-1; D is unresolved. V was trimmed by 4 bases and J by 11 bases, leaving 11 bases between them. This CDR3 region has 11 residues. Per germline, CDR1 SGHAT and CDR2 FQDESV (reference sequence). The CDR3 nucleotides read TGTGCCAGCAGCTCCGGAGTGGGGGCTTTCTTT. Translation gives CASSSGVGAFF.

The chain employs TRBV2 and TRBJ1-5, with 9 bases fitting TRBD1. Germline V gives CDR1 SNHLY, CDR2 FYNNEI. The CDR3 contains 14 residues. The J segment lost 6 bases and the V segment lost 5 bases, leaving 5 bases of the junction unmatched. The CDR3 nucleotides are TGTGCCAGCAGTATGGGACAGGGCGGTCAGCCCCAGCATTTT. Protein: CASSMGQGGQPQHF.

The chain couples TRBV4-1 to TRBJ2-2, with D hard to call. The V gene's germline CDR1 is MGHRA and CDR2 YSYEKL. The V gene lost 3 bases and the J gene lost 6 bases, with 11 bases spanning the gap. The CDR3 sequence is 14 residues long. The CDR3 region has the DNA TGCGCCAGCAGCCAGCGGATATACCCCGGGGAGCTGTTTTTT. It codes for CASSQRIYPGELFF.

Here the CDR3 reads CASSPPGGETQYF. CDR3 DNA sequence: TGTGCCAGCAGCCCCCCGGGAGGAGAGACCCAGTACTTC. This chain uses TRBV7-2 with TRBJ2-5; 7 nucleotides match TRBD2. Germline loops: CDR1 SGHTA, CDR2 FQGNSA. Trimming at V came to 5 bases and at J to 4 bases, leaving 4 bases not matched to a gene. The CDR3 is 13 residues long.

This clone appeared once. Different DNA sequences within this sample yield the same CDR3. The chain joins TRBV7-3 to TRBJ2-3, with unresolved D. This CDR3 spans 13 amino acids. Germline V CDR1 and CDR2: SGHTA, FQGTGA. V lost 0 bases and J lost 2, with 3 bases in between. The CDR3 here is CASSLTNTDTQYF. The CDR3 DNA reads TGTGCCAGCAGCTTAACTAACACAGATACGCAGTATTTT.

The chain is built from TRBV7-9 and TRBJ2-1; 9 bases match TRBD2. J gave up 10 bases and V 2 bases, and 21 bases lay outside the gene matches. Per the germline V gene, CDR1 is SEHNR and CDR2 is FQNEAQ (reference sequence). The CDR3 is 19 residues long. DNA of the CDR3: TGTGCCAGCAGCTTACTCCCCTTTAGGGAGCGGGAGGCCCTGGAGGAGCAGTTCTTC. Translated: CASSLLPFREREALEEQFF.

This chain connects TRBV6-6 to TRBJ1-5; the match to TRBD1 covers 9 bases. After removal of 7 bases from V and 0 bases from J, the junction contained 7 bases not matched to a gene. The CDR3 sequence is 16 residues long. The germline CDR1 and CDR2 sequences are MNHNY and SVGAGI (reference sequence). CDR3 nucleotides: TGTGCCAGCACCCCACAGGGGGCCTTTAGCAATCAGCCCCAGCATTTT. It translates to CASTPQGAFSNQPQHF.

In this sample, this clone turned up a few times. The rearrangement joins TRBV27 to TRBJ1-1, with 7 bases that match TRBD1. This CDR3 has 12 residues. V lost 10 bases, J lost 1 base, and 3 bases stayed unmatched. From germline, CDR1 is MNHEY and CDR2 SMNVEV (reference sequence). CDR3 DNA sequence: TGTGCCACCGGGGACAGGAACACTGAAGCTTTCTTT. Translated, it gives CATGDRNTEAFF.

As concerns this clone: The same CDR3 is also encoded by other DNA sequences in this sample. This sequence joins TRBV7-9 and TRBJ2-1, with D unresolved. There are 14 residues in the CDR3. CDR1 is SEHNR, CDR2 FQNEAQ, per germline (reference sequence). The ends were cut back, 4 bases at V and 0 bases at J, with 7 bases in the middle. CDR3 loop: CASSSRVSYNEQFF. DNA for the CDR3: TGTGCCAGCAGCTCCCGTGTCTCCTACAATGAGCAGTTCTTC.

The J gene is TRBJ2-5, the V gene TRBV5-1; 12 nucleotides match TRBD1. V shed 3 bases, J shed 4 bases, and the junction held 4 bases outside the gene matches. The CDR3 loop spans 15 amino acids. Germline V gene lookup returns CDR1 SGHRS and CDR2 YFSETQ. The CDR3 here is CASSWGTGGPETQYF. The CDR3 DNA is TGCGCCAGCAGCTGGGGGACAGGGGGCCCAGAGACCCAGTACTTC. Using reference TRBV5-1 and TRBJ2-5 for the parts outside the CDR3, the full variable domain is KAGVTQTPRYLIKTRGQQVTLSCSPISGHRSVSWYQQTPGQGLQFLFEYFSETQRNKGNFPGRFSGRQFSNSRSEMNVSTLELGDSALYLCASSWGTGGPETQYFGPGTRLLVL.

This chain connects TRBV5-5 to TRBJ1-3; D remains ambiguous. The CDR3 has 14 residues. Germline loops: CDR1 SGHKS, CDR2 YYEKEE (reference sequence). V lost 2 bases and J 0 bases, leaving 6 bases between the germline ends. The CDR3 coding sequence is TGTGCCAGCAGCTTTCTGACCTCTGGAAACACCATATATTTT. Encoded protein: CASSFLTSGNTIYF.

The rearrangement uses TRBV5-4 and TRBJ2-2, with 8 bases matching TRBD1. Per germline, CDR1 SGHNT and CDR2 YYREEE (reference sequence). This CDR3 contains 16 residues. The V segment lost 4 bases and the J segment 7 bases; nucleotides outside the gene matches: 12. The CDR3 is CASSPGGQGPNGELFF. CDR3 bases: TGTGCCAGCAGCCCCGGAGGACAGGGTCCGAACGGGGAGCTGTTTTTT.

The V call is TRBV28, the J call TRBJ1-5; D uncertain. The CDR3 extends over 16 amino acids. Germline CDR1 is MDHEN and CDR2 is SYDVKM. V lost 9 bases and J lost 0, with 18 bases in between. The CDR3 DNA reads TGTGCCAGTACACGGGGAGGACCTTATAGCAATCAGCCCCAGCATTTT. It is translated as CASTRGGPYSNQPQHF.

This chain links TRBV7-2 with TRBJ2-1; 7 bases are a match to TRBD1. From germline, CDR1 is SGHTA and CDR2 FQGNSA. CDR3 length: 17 amino acids. V trimming: 3 bases; J trimming: 7 bases; junction bases outside the gene matches: 15. Here the CDR3 DNA reads TGTGCCAGCAGCTTGCTCCGGGACAGCCATGGGATAAATGAGCAGTTCTTC. Translation: CASSLLRDSHGINEQFF.

This chain links TRBV9 with TRBJ1-3; the D is unclear. The germline V gene encodes CDR1 SGDLS and CDR2 YYNGEE. CDR3 size: 14 residues. The V and J ends lost 3 bases and 4 bases respectively, with 11 bases between them. For the CDR3, the DNA is TGTGCCAGCAGCGACCTGGCGGGCGGAAACACCATATATTTT. It is translated as CASSDLAGGNTIYF.